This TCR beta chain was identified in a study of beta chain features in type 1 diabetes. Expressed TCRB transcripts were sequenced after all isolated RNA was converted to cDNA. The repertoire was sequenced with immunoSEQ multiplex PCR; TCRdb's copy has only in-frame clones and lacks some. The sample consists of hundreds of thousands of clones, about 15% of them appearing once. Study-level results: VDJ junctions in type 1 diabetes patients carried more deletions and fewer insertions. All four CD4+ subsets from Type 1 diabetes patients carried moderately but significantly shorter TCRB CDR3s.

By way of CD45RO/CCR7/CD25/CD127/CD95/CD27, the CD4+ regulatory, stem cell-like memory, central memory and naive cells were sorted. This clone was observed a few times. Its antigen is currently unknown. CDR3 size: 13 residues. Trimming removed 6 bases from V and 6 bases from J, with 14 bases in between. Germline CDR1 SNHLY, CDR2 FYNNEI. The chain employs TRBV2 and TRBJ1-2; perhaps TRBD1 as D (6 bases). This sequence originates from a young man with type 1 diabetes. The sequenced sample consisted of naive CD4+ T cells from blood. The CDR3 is CASRGDTRHGYTF. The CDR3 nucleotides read TGTGCCAGCAGGGGGGACACCCGGCATGGCTACACCTTC.